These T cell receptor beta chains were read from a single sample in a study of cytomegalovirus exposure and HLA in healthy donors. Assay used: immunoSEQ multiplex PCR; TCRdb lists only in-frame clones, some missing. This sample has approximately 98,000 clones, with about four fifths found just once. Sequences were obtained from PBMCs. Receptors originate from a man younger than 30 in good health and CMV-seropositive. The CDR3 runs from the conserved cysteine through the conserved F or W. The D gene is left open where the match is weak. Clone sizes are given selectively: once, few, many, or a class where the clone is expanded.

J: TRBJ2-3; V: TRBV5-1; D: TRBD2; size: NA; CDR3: CASSSLAGGQPDTQYF; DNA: TGCGCCAGCAGCTCGCTAGCGGGGGGGCAGCCAGATACGCAGTATTTT
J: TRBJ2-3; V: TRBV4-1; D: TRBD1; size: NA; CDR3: CASGLGQGTDTQYF; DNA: TGCGCCAGCGGTTTGGGACAGGGCACAGATACGCAGTATTTT
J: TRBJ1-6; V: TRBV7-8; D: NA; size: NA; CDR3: CASSYSGSSNSPLHF; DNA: TGTGCCAGCAGCTACAGTGGCTCCAGTAATTCACCCCTCCACTTT
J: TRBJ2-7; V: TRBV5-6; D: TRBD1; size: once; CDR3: CASSLAGTGSHEQYF; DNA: TGTGCCAGCAGCTTGGCCGGGACAGGGTCGCACGAGCAGTACTTC
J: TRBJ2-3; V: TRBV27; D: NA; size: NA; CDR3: CASSFGTADTQYF; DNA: TGTGCCAGCAGTTTTGGAACAGCAGATACGCAGTATTTT
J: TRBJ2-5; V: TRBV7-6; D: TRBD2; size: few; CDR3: CASSISGGTSGGSETQYF; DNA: TGTGCCAGCAGCATATCCGGAGGGACTAGCGGGGGTTCAGAGACCCAGTACTTC
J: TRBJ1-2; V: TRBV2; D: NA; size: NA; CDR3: CASTPDKNYGYTF; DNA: TGTGCCAGCACGCCAGACAAGAACTATGGCTACACCTTC
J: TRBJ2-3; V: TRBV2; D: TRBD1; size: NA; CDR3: CASSKGQVDTQYF; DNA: TGTGCCAGCAGCAAGGGACAGGTAGATACGCAGTATTTT
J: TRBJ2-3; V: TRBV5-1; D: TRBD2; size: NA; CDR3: CASSLMLAGGADTQYF; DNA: TGCGCCAGCAGCTTGATGCTAGCGGGGGGGGCAGATACGCAGTATTTT
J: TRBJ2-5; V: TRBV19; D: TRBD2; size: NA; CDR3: CASTMGLAGAPGGETQYF; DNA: TGTGCCAGTACCATGGGTCTAGCGGGGGCCCCGGGAGGAGAGACCCAGTACTTC
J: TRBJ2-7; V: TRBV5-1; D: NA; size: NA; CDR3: CASSSPGVGHEQYF; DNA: TGCGCCAGCAGCTCACCGGGAGTCGGCCACGAGCAGTACTTC